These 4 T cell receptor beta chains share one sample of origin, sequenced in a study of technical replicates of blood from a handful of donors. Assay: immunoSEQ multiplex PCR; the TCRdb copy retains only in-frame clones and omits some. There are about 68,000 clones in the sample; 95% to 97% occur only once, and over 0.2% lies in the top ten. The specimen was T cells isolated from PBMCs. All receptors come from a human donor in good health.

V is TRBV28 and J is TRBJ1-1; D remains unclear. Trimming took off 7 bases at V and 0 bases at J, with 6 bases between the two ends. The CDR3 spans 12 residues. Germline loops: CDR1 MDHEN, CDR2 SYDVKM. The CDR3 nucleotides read TGTGCCAGCACTCTACTGAACACTGAAGCTTTCTTT. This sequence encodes CASTLLNTEAFF.

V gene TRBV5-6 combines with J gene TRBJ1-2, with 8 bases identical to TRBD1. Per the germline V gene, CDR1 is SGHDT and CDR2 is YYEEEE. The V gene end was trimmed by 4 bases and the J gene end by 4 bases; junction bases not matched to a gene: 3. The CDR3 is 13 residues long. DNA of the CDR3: TGTGCCAGCAGCCCGGACAGGGTCTATGGCTACACCTTC. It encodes CASSPDRVYGYTF. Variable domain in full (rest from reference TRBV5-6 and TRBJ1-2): DAGVTQSPTHLIKTRGQQVTLRCSPKSGHDTVSWYQQALGQGPQFIFQYYEEEERQRGNFPDRFSGHQFPNYSSELNVNALLLGDSALYLCASSPDRVYGYTFGSGTRLTVV.

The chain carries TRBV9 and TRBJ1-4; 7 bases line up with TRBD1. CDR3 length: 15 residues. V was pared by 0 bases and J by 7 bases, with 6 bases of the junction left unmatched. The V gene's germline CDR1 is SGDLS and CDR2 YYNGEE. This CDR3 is CASSVAGRGSEKLFF. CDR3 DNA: TGTGCCAGCAGCGTAGCGGGCAGGGGGTCTGAAAAACTGTTTTTT.

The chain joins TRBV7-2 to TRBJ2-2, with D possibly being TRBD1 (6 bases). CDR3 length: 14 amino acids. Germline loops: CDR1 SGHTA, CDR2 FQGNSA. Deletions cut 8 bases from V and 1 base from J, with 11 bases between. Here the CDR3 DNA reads TGTGCCAGCCACCGGGACAAGAACACCGGGGAGCTGTTTTTT. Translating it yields CASHRDKNTGELFF.